The 15 T cell receptor beta chains presented below share a single source sample, sequenced in a study of tumor-infiltrating lymphocytes in oesophageal squamous cell carcinoma. MiXCR, applied by TCRdb to the PCR reads, yields one record per CDR3 protein. Among some 14,000 distinct CDR3 sequences listed, around 50% were seen once. Material: esophageal tumor tissue. All receptors come from a male donor with esophageal squamous cell carcinoma.

This clonotype was seen a handful of times. One base away lies a much larger clone, so this may be a sequencing read error. This chain links TRBV27 with TRBJ2-7, with 9 bases that match TRBD2. The J call may be faulty, since TRBJ2-1 better matches the DNA end. This CDR3 comprises 16 residues. Germline V CDR1 and CDR2: MNHEY, SMNVEV (reference sequence). CDR3 loop: CASSIMTSGYSYEQFF. The CDR3 nucleotides read TGTGCCAGCAGTATCATGACTAGCGGCTACTCCTACGAGCAGTTCTTC.

This clonotype ranks as medium-sized. One junction end disagrees with the germline gene, perhaps due to a read error. This chain connects TRBV7-9 to TRBJ2-7, with 7 bases aligning to TRBD1. Germline-derived CDR1 and CDR2 are SEHNR and FQNEAQ (reference sequence). This CDR3 is 14 amino acids long. CDR3 residues: CASSVQGFNSPLHF. In DNA form, the CDR3 reads TGTGCCAGCAGCGTACAGGGGTTTAATTCACCCCTCCACTTC.

This clonotype was seen repeatedly, ten times or more. It may be a read error: a sequence one base away is much more abundant. V gene TRBV11-2 combines with J gene TRBJ2-1, with D possibly being TRBD2 (5 bases). Judging by the DNA end, TRBJ2-7 fits better; the J call may be wrong. The CDR3 is made up of 17 amino acids. In germline, CDR1 is SGHAT, CDR2 FQNNGV. CDR3 nucleotide sequence: TGTGCCAGCAGCTTAGATCGCGGACTCCTTTCCTACAATGAGCAGTACTTC. Its translation: CASSLDRGLLSYNEQYF.

In the case of this clonotype: In this CDR3 the conserved last residue, phenylalanine or tryptophan, is missing, so a read error is likely. No DNA is shown, since the ends of the CDR3 on it are uncertain; the CDR3 is the one TCRdb lists. The chain carries TRBV12-3 or TRBV12-4 and TRBJ2-1. The CDR3 is 14 amino acids in total, end residues counted. CDR3 sequence: CASSPKVSEAFFGN.

Comments on this clonotype: Since the CDR3 does not end with the conserved phenylalanine or tryptophan, this likely comes from a read error. No DNA is shown, since the ends of the CDR3 on it are uncertain; the CDR3 is the one TCRdb lists. The gene calls are TRBV7-2 and TRBJ2-1; TRBD2, the D gene given by the table, was not confirmed from the DNA. The CDR3 is made up of 13 amino acids, end residues included. Germline assignment: CDR1 SGHTA and CDR2 FQGNSA. The CDR3 sequence is CASSLYSPLHFGS.

In DNA, the CDR3 is TGTGCCAGCAGCTTAGGGGGACCTAAGCAGTACTTC. Its protein product is CASSLGGPKQYF. The chain couples TRBV7-3 to TRBJ2-7; D assignment may be TRBD1 or TRBD2 (5 bases each). Germline assignment: CDR1 SGHTA and CDR2 FQGTGA. The V and J ends lost 2 bases and 8 bases respectively, with 10 bases between them. CDR3 length: 12 residues.

This clonotype has only a few counts. The rearrangement uses TRBV13 and TRBJ2-4; tentative D call: TRBD2 (6 bases). Trimming cost V 5 bases and J 13 bases, with 21 bases left between them. The germline V gene has CDR1 PRHDT and CDR2 FYEKMQ (reference sequence). CDR3 size: 14 residues. CDR3 bases: TGTGCCAGCAGCCCCCCGGCGGGACCCCGGGAGCAGTACTTC. This sequence encodes CASSPPAGPREQYF.

The V call is TRBV7-3, the J call TRBJ2-1; possible D gene TRBD2, 6 bases. CDR1 and CDR2 (germline): SGHTA, FQGTGA. The CDR3 length is 15 residues. The V end lost 6 bases, the J end lost 1 base, and 13 bases lay between the germline ends. The CDR3 sequence is CASSPSGVSYNEQFF. In DNA, the CDR3 is TGTGCCAGCAGTCCCTCGGGAGTATCCTACAATGAGCAGTTCTTC.

The V gene is TRBV7-2, the J gene TRBJ2-5; D not resolved. Near its end, the DNA agrees better with TRBJ2-1, so the J call may be wrong. Looked up from germline, CDR1 is SGHTA and CDR2 is FQGNSA. This CDR3 is 13 amino acids long. The CDR3 here is CASSLGSWVEQFF. The CDR3 DNA reads as TGTGCCAGCAGCTTAGGGTCCTGGGTTGAGCAGTTCTTC.

The rearrangement joins TRBV12-3 or TRBV12-4 to TRBJ2-5; 10 positions agree with TRBD2. The end of the DNA is better explained by TRBJ2-7, so the J call may be wrong. This CDR3 spans 17 amino acids. The CDR3 DNA reads TGTGCCAGCAGTCGCCCGAGAGGACTAGCGGACAACTACGAGCAGTACTTC. Protein: CASSRPRGLADNYEQYF.

A few counts support this clonotype. The rearrangement joins TRBV7-2 to TRBJ2-5; D remains unclear. This CDR3 has 13 amino acids. Trimming removed 1 base from V and 5 bases from J, with 8 bases in between. Per the germline V gene, CDR1 is SGHTA and CDR2 is FQGNSA. The CDR3 bases are TGTGCCAGCAGCTTAGTGGGTAGGGAGACCCAGTACTTC. Translated: CASSLVGRETQYF.

The rearrangement joins TRBV7-8 to TRBJ2-5, with D maybe TRBD1 (5 bases). The assigned J gene may be wrong: the sequence end matches TRBJ2-7 better. Germline CDR1 is SGHVS and CDR2 is FQNEAQ. The CDR3 has 14 residues. The CDR3, as DNA: TGTGCCAGCAGCTTAAGACAAAACCAGGGCGAGCAGTACTTC. Its translation: CASSLRQNQGEQYF.

This clonotype has more than one count but fewer than ten. The V gene is TRBV27, the J gene TRBJ2-3; TRBD2 matches at 7 bases. The germline gives CDR1 MNHEY, CDR2 SMNVEV (reference sequence). Germline trimming cut 3 bases from V and 2 bases from J; bases unmatched to any gene: 5. The CDR3 sequence is 15 residues long. The CDR3 sequence: CASSLWEGHTDTQYF. Written as DNA, the CDR3 is TGTGCCAGCAGTTTGTGGGAGGGCCACACAGATACGCAGTATTTT.

By sample fraction, this clonotype is medium-sized (0.01 to 0.1%). This chain uses TRBV27 with TRBJ2-5, with unresolved D. V dropped 3 bases and J dropped 7 bases, with 9 bases sitting between them. The CDR3 contains 12 residues. Germline assignment: CDR1 MNHEY and CDR2 SMNVEV (reference sequence). DNA for the CDR3: TGTGCCAGCAGTTTGGACGTTGGGACCCAGTACTTC. Translating gives CASSLDVGTQYF.

This clonotype appeared a few times. V gene TRBV9 combines with J gene TRBJ2-2; D not resolved. The V gene lost 4 bases and the J gene lost 6 bases, with 10 bases spanning the gap. The CDR3 is 13 residues long. The germline gives CDR1 SGDLS, CDR2 YYNGEE. The CDR3 loop is CASSPRRSGELFF. The CDR3 DNA reads as TGTGCCAGCAGCCCCCGTAGGTCCGGGGAGCTGTTTTTT. The variable domain in full, completed from reference TRBV9 and TRBJ2-2, reads DSGVTQTPKHLITATGQRVTLRCSPRSGDLSVYWYQQSLDQGLQFLIQYYNGEERAKGNILERFSAQQFPDLHSELNLSSLELGDSALYFCASSPRRSGELFFGEGSRLTVL.